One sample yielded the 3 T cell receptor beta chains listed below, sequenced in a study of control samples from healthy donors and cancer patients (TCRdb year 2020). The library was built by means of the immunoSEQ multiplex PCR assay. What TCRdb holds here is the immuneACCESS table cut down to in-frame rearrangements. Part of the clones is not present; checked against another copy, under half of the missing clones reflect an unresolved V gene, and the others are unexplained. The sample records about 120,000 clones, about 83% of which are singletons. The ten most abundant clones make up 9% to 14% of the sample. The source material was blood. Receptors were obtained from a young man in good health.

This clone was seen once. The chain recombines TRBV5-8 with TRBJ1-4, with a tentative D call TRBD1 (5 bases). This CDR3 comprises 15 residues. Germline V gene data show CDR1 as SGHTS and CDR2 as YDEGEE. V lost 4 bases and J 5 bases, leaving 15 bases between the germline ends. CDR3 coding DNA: TGTGCCAGCAGCCCTGGTGGGGCATCGAATGAAAAACTGTTTTTT. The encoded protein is CASSPGGASNEKLFF.

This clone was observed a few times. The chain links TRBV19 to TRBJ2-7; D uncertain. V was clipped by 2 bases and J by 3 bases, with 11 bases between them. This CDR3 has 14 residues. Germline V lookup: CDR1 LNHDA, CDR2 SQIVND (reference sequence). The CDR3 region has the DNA TGTGCCAGTAGTATATCTACATTTCGCTACGAGCAGTACTTC. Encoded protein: CASSISTFRYEQYF.

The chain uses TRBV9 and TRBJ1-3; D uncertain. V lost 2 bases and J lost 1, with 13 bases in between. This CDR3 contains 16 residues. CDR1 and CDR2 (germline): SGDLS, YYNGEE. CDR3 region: CASSVPMEGSGNTIYF. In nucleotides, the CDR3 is TGTGCCAGCAGCGTTCCAATGGAGGGTTCTGGAAACACCATATATTTT.